The 9 T cell receptor beta chains below were found in one sample sequenced in a study of blood T cell repertoires in COVID-19. The protocol was immunoSEQ multiplex PCR, while the TCRdb copy is restricted to in-frame clones and leaves out a portion. Of some 14,000 clones listed, 65% to 85% are singletons. Sequenced: peripheral blood. The receptors were sampled from a man aged 50 or older with active COVID-19.

The V call is TRBV7-9, the J call TRBJ2-5, with D perhaps matching TRBD1 or TRBD2 (5 bases each). This CDR3 has 12 amino acids. CDR1 SEHNR and CDR2 FQNEAQ come from the germline V gene (reference sequence). V was trimmed by 8 bases and J by 5 bases, leaving 12 bases between them. For the CDR3, the DNA is TGTGCCAGCCGTTTAGAGGGGGAGACCCAGTACTTC. This translates into CASRLEGETQYF.

This clone was found once. The chain is built from TRBV24-1 and TRBJ1-5; 7 bases are a match to TRBD1. CDR1 and CDR2 (germline): KGHDR, SFDVKD. The CDR3 is 18 amino acids. After removal of 3 bases from V and 0 bases from J, the junction contained 10 bases not matched to a gene. The CDR3 loop is CATSDRQGRLHSNQPQHF. The CDR3 DNA reads TGTGCCACCAGTGATCGACAGGGACGACTACATAGCAATCAGCCCCAGCATTTT.

The chain uses TRBV27 and TRBJ1-4; D call uncertain. Per germline, CDR1 MNHEY and CDR2 SMNVEV (reference sequence). The V end lost 2 bases, the J end lost 7 bases, and 17 bases lay between the germline ends. There are 16 residues in the CDR3. This CDR3 reads CASSLGVLGGSEKLFF. The CDR3 nucleotides read TGTGCCAGCAGTTTAGGTGTTTTGGGAGGGAGTGAAAAACTGTTTTTT.

This clone rates as medium-sized. The genes are TRBV7-9 and TRBJ2-1; 9 bases map to TRBD1. Germline V lookup: CDR1 SEHNR, CDR2 FQNEAQ (reference sequence). V was pared by 2 bases and J by 3 bases, with 5 bases of the junction left unmatched. The CDR3 is made up of 16 amino acids. Here the CDR3 reads CASSLFRTGDYNEQFF. For the CDR3, the DNA is TGTGCCAGCAGCTTATTCCGGACAGGGGACTACAATGAGCAGTTCTTC.

V usage is TRBV4-1 and J usage is TRBJ2-7; the match to TRBD1 covers 8 bases. The V segment lost 0 bases and the J segment 2 bases; nucleotides outside the gene matches: 18. Germline assignment: CDR1 MGHRA and CDR2 YSYEKL. There are 20 residues in the CDR3. In DNA form, the CDR3 reads TGCGCCAGCAGCCAAGATTACCAGCCTTGGGGCGGGACAGGAGCCTACGAGCAGTACTTC. Translated, it gives CASSQDYQPWGGTGAYEQYF.

The chain couples TRBV2 to TRBJ1-2; D may be TRBD1 (5 bases). Trimming left V 0 bases short and J 4 bases short, with 18 bases between. The V gene's germline CDR1 is SNHLY and CDR2 FYNNEI. CDR3 size: 17 residues. In DNA, the CDR3 is TGTGCCAGCAGTGAAGCGTTTGGGGCGTCCAGGGCCTATGGCTACACCTTC. Translation: CASSEAFGASRAYGYTF. The full variable domain, with the rest looked up from reference TRBV2 and TRBJ1-2, is EPEVTQTPSHQVTQMGQEVILRCVPISNHLYFYWYRQILGQKVEFLVSFYNNEISEKSEIFDDQFSVERPDGSNFTLKIRSTKLEDSAMYFCASSEAFGASRAYGYTFGSGTRLTVV.

This chain joins TRBV4-1 and TRBJ1-2; D is uncertain. The CDR3 extends over 14 amino acids. The germline CDR1 and CDR2 sequences are MGHRA and YSYEKL. Trimming stripped 4 bases from V and 0 bases from J, with 9 bases between. CDR3 nucleotide sequence: TGCGCCAGCAGCCCACAGCCCGCTAACTATGGCTACACCTTC. Amino acid sequence: CASSPQPANYGYTF.

This chain uses TRBV9 with TRBJ2-7, with 8 bases matching TRBD1. V lost 3 bases and J lost 3; bases outside the gene matches: 8. CDR3 length: 15 residues. Germline V gene lookup returns CDR1 SGDLS and CDR2 YYNGEE. CDR3 DNA: TGTGCCAGCAGCGACGGACAGGGCCCTAACTACGAGCAGTACTTC. Translated, it gives CASSDGQGPNYEQYF. The full variable domain, completed using reference TRBV9 and TRBJ2-7, is DSGVTQTPKHLITATGQRVTLRCSPRSGDLSVYWYQQSLDQGLQFLIQYYNGEERAKGNILERFSAQQFPDLHSELNLSSLELGDSALYFCASSDGQGPNYEQYFGPGTRLTVT.

V is TRBV28 and J is TRBJ2-7, with 9 bases identical to TRBD1. This CDR3 region has 16 residues. V trimming: 3 bases; J trimming: 7 bases; junction bases outside the gene matches: 13. The germline V gene has CDR1 MDHEN and CDR2 SYDVKM. CDR3 bases: TGTGCCAGCAGTTTTAGATTGCGGGACAGGGCGCAAGAGCAGTACTTC. It codes for CASSFRLRDRAQEQYF.